The T cell receptor (beta chain) under discussion was sequenced for a study of EBV T-cell therapy then PD-1 blockade in nasopharyngeal carcinoma. Germline CDR1 and CDR2: LGHDT and YNNKEL (reference sequence). J was trimmed by 4 bases and V by 2 bases; bases with no gene match: 7. The CDR3 covers 16 residues. With regard to this clone: Its antigen is not identified.

Sequenced by immunoSEQ multiplex PCR; TCRdb stores in-frame clones only, minus some. Of some 20,000 clones listed, approximately 84% were seen once; the top ten hold around 30%. Specified treatment: AdE1-LMPpoly-expanded autologous EBV-specific T-cell therapy followed by anti-PD-1 nivolumab. This TCR was sampled from a man aged 40-49 years with nasopharyngeal carcinoma. The sequenced sample was CD8+ T cells from blood, obtained at day 61 from a patient whose treatment included autologous EBV-specific T cells and nivolumab. This chain uses TRBV3-1 (or the pseudogene TRBV3-2) with TRBJ1-2, with 10 bases lining up with TRBD1. CDR3 in DNA: TGTGCCAGCAGCCAACCGGGGACAGGGGTCTTCTATGGCTACACCTTC. It encodes CASSQPGTGVFYGYTF.